These 28 T cell receptor beta chains were all obtained from the same sample, sequenced in a study of cytotoxic CD8 clonotypes in ibrutinib-treated CLL. Clones were read by immunoSEQ multiplex PCR, and TCRdb kept only the in-frame ones, dropping some. The data contain just over 35,000 clones, about two thirds of them seen just once; the ten biggest clones take up approximately 15%. Sample: PBMCs, taken at disease progression, from a patient treated with ibrutinib. Receptors were obtained from a human donor with chronic lymphocytic leukemia.

The chain employs TRBV5-1 and TRBJ2-3, with TRBD2 matching over 11 bases. Losses at the gene ends were 1 base for V and 1 base for J; bases not matched to a gene: 8. The CDR3 loop spans 18 amino acids. The germline gives CDR1 SGHRS, CDR2 YFSETQ. This CDR3 reads CASSLLASGGMGTDTQYF. CDR3 nucleotides: TGCGCCAGCAGCTTGTTGGCTAGCGGGGGGATGGGCACAGATACGCAGTATTTT.

The CDR3: CASSEGTARNSPLHF. The CDR3 DNA follows: TGTGCCAGCAGTGAAGGGACAGCTAGAAATTCACCCCTCCACTTT. This chain uses TRBV6-1 with TRBJ1-6; D might be TRBD1 (6 bases). Trimming removed 1 base from V and 7 bases from J, with 11 bases in between. Per the germline V gene, CDR1 is MNHNS and CDR2 is SASEGT. This CDR3 region has 15 residues.

The chain carries TRBV10-3 and TRBJ2-5, with 12 nucleotides matching TRBD2. Germline CDR1 and CDR2: ENHRY and SYGVKD. This CDR3 region has 16 residues. V was clipped by 5 bases and J by 4 bases; unmatched bases: 8. CDR3 amino acids: CAISHGLAGLLETQYF. In nucleotides, the CDR3 is TGTGCCATCAGTCACGGACTAGCGGGGCTTTTAGAGACCCAGTACTTC.

The gene calls are TRBV29-1 and TRBJ1-3; D unclear. This CDR3 is built from 13 residues. V lost 6 bases and J lost 5, with 14 bases in between. CDR1 SQVTM and CDR2 ANQGSEA come from the germline V gene. The CDR3 DNA follows: TGCAGCGTCCAGCCCCAATCGAGAAACACCATATATTTT. Protein: CSVQPQSRNTIYF.

The chain employs TRBV19 and TRBJ1-4; possible D gene TRBD1, 6 bases. This CDR3 has 16 residues. Germline V gene lookup returns CDR1 LNHDA and CDR2 SQIVND (reference sequence). V dropped 6 bases and J dropped 3 bases, with 17 bases sitting between them. Written as DNA, the CDR3 is TGTGCCAGTAGCCAACTCCACAGGGTATCTAATGAAAAACTGTTTTTT. Residues: CASSQLHRVSNEKLFF.

The V gene is TRBV12-5, the J gene TRBJ2-7, with 8 bases matching TRBD2. Germline-derived CDR1 and CDR2 are LGHNT and FRNRAP. This CDR3 spans 15 amino acids. V was pared by 7 bases and J by 2 bases, with 10 bases of the junction left unmatched. The CDR3 reads CASATTSVFPYEQYF. CDR3 nucleotides: TGTGCTAGTGCCACGACTAGCGTCTTTCCCTACGAGCAGTACTTC.

The V call is TRBV29-1, the J call TRBJ2-5, with 7 bases aligning to TRBD2. Germline CDR1 SQVTM, CDR2 ANQGSEA. With 6 bases clipped from V and 4 bases from J, the junction kept 5 bases outside the gene matches. CDR3 size: 12 residues. In DNA form, the CDR3 reads TGCAGCGTGGGGGGGGTTAGAGAGACCCAGTACTTC. Encoded protein: CSVGGVRETQYF.

The chain links TRBV7-8 to TRBJ2-7; 12 bases align to TRBD2. The CDR3 runs to 17 residues. V lost 2 bases, J lost 1 base, and 6 bases stayed unmatched. Per the germline V gene, CDR1 is SGHVS and CDR2 is FQNEAQ. Written as DNA, the CDR3 is TGTGCCAGCAGCTTACTTCGGACTAGCGGGGTGTCCTACGAGCAGTACTTC. This sequence encodes CASSLLRTSGVSYEQYF.

This clone was seen a handful of times. CDR3 loop: CASSLAQGGLSYEQYF. The CDR3 DNA reads TGTGCCAGCAGCTTAGCGCAAGGCGGATTATCCTACGAGCAGTACTTC. The chain joins TRBV7-9 to TRBJ2-7; no clear D gene. Germline CDR1 and CDR2: SEHNR and FQNEAQ (reference sequence). V was pared by 0 bases and J by 1 base, with 13 bases between. CDR3 length equals 16 residues.

This clone has ten or more counts. V and J are TRBV19 and TRBJ1-5; 12 bases match TRBD1. From germline, CDR1 is LNHDA and CDR2 SQIVND (reference sequence). Trimming cost V 2 bases and J 7 bases; bases outside gene matches: 6. The CDR3 has 16 residues. The CDR3 bases are TGTGCCAGTAGTATACCGGGACAGGGGGCAAGACAGCCCCAGCATTTT. Translating it yields CASSIPGQGARQPQHF. Based on the CDR3 plus reference TRBV19 and TRBJ1-5, the full variable domain is DGGITQSPKYLFRKEGQNVTLSCEQNLNHDAMYWYRQDPGQGLRLIYYSQIVNDFQKGDIAEGYSVSREKKESFPLTVTSAQKNPTAFYLCASSIPGQGARQPQHFGDGTRLSIL.

The chain has TRBV7-8 and TRBJ1-2; maybe TRBD1 (6 bases). The CDR3 runs 15 residues. Germline-derived CDR1 and CDR2 are SGHVS and FQNEAQ. V was shortened by 2 bases and J by 4 bases, with 14 bases between the two germline ends. The CDR3 protein is CASSLTSQGIYGYTF. The CDR3 bases are TGTGCCAGCAGCTTAACATCACAGGGAATCTATGGCTACACCTTC. Full variable domain (missing parts from reference TRBV7-8 and TRBJ1-2): GAGVSQSPRYKVAKRGQDVALRCDPISGHVSLFWYQQALGQGPEFLTYFQNEAQLDKSGLPSDRFFAERPEGSVSTLKIQRTQQEDSAVYLCASSLTSQGIYGYTFGSGTRLTVV.

The V call is TRBV5-1, the J call TRBJ2-5; TRBD2 aligns across 9 bases. The germline V gene has CDR1 SGHRS and CDR2 YFSETQ. The length of the CDR3 is 14 residues. Trimming cost V 4 bases and J 2 bases; bases outside gene matches: 3. The CDR3 coding sequence is TGCGCCAGCAGCCCGGGACTAGCACAAGAGACCCAGTACTTC. Its translation is CASSPGLAQETQYF.

This clone turned up a few times. This chain links TRBV5-1 with TRBJ1-3, with a tentative D call TRBD1 (5 bases). Trimming left V 0 bases short and J 3 bases short, with 10 bases between. Germline-derived CDR1 and CDR2 are SGHRS and YFSETQ. This CDR3 has 15 residues. DNA of the CDR3: TGCGCCAGCAGCTTGGGCAGGGAATTTGGAAACACCATATATTTT. It yields the protein CASSLGREFGNTIYF.

The CDR3 sequence: CASSQAPDNYEQYF. The CDR3 coding sequence is TGTGCCAGCAGCCAAGCCCCGGACAACTACGAGCAGTACTTC. The genes are TRBV4-2 and TRBJ2-7; tentative D call: TRBD1 (5 bases). The V end lost 1 base, the J end lost 3 bases, and 10 bases lay between the germline ends. From germline, CDR1 is LGHNA and CDR2 YNFKEQ. This CDR3 spans 14 amino acids.

This clone turned up a few times. The gene calls are TRBV5-1 and TRBJ2-7; TRBD1 is a possible D gene (6 bases). The CDR3 loop spans 15 amino acids. Germline values: CDR1 SGHRS, CDR2 YFSETQ. With 4 bases removed from V and 5 bases from J, the gap between germline ends came to 19 bases. CDR3 sequence (DNA): TGCGCCAGCAGCACGAAATTAACAGGGAAGGACGAGCAGTACTTC. It specifies CASSTKLTGKDEQYF.

The rearrangement uses TRBV6-1 and TRBJ2-7; 7 positions agree with TRBD1. Looked up from germline, CDR1 is MNHNS and CDR2 is SASEGT. The CDR3 totals 15 residues. Losses at the gene ends were 6 bases for V and 3 bases for J; bases not matched to a gene: 11. The CDR3 sequence: CASRKTGLIFYEQYF. As DNA, the CDR3 is TGTGCCAGCAGAAAGACAGGGCTCATATTCTACGAGCAGTACTTC.

J is TRBJ2-7 and V is TRBV5-1; 8 bases align to TRBD1. Germline V gene data show CDR1 as SGHRS and CDR2 as YFSETQ. Losses at the gene ends were 0 bases for V and 7 bases for J; bases not matched to a gene: 12. This CDR3 comprises 16 residues. As DNA, the CDR3 is TGCGCCAGCAGCTTGGTGGGTTTGGGACAGGCGAGGGAGCAGTACTTC. Translating it yields CASSLVGLGQAREQYF.

In nucleotides, the CDR3 is TGTGCCAGCAGCAAAGTTACGAGCACCGGGGAGCTGTTTTTT. Amino acid sequence: CASSKVTSTGELFF. This chain links TRBV21-1 with TRBJ2-2; whether TRBD2, the table's D call, matches the DNA was not checked. TRBV21-1 is termed a pseudogene. The CDR3 covers 14 residues.

The rearrangement joins TRBV9 to TRBJ2-3; 9 nucleotides match TRBD1. Germline values: CDR1 SGDLS, CDR2 YYNGEE. V trimming: 3 bases; J trimming: 3 bases; junction bases outside the gene matches: 8. The CDR3 sequence is 16 residues long. The CDR3 coding sequence is TGTGCCAGCAGCGCGGGGACAGGGTTAAGGACAGATACGCAGTATTTT. It is translated as CASSAGTGLRTDTQYF.

The CDR3 protein is CASGSAGGANVLTF. The DNA for the CDR3 is TGCGCCAGCGGCTCAGCTGGTGGGGCCAACGTCCTGACTTTC. The chain couples TRBV5-1 to TRBJ2-6; D is unclear. The V end was cut by 7 bases, the J end by 3 bases, with 11 bases between. Germline V gene sequence: CDR1 SGHRS, CDR2 YFSETQ. The CDR3 spans 14 residues. The variable domain in full, completed from reference TRBV5-1 and TRBJ2-6, reads KAGVTQTPRYLIKTRGQQVTLSCSPISGHRSVSWYQQTPGQGLQFLFEYFSETQRNKGNFPGRFSGRQFSNSRSEMNVSTLELGDSALYLCASGSAGGANVLTFGAGSRLTVL.

In its sample, this clone was seen a few times. The CDR3 sequence is CASSLGPLGDYGYTF. The CDR3 DNA sequence: TGTGCCAGCAGCCTCGGGCCCCTAGGCGACTATGGCTACACCTTC. This chain joins TRBV5-6 and TRBJ1-2; unclear D gene. Trimming took off 4 bases at V and 3 bases at J, with 16 bases between the two ends. The CDR3 is 15 residues long. The germline CDR1 and CDR2 sequences are SGHDT and YYEEEE. Filled out from reference TRBV5-6 and TRBJ1-2, the complete variable domain reads DAGVTQSPTHLIKTRGQQVTLRCSPKSGHDTVSWYQQALGQGPQFIFQYYEEEERQRGNFPDRFSGHQFPNYSSELNVNALLLGDSALYLCASSLGPLGDYGYTFGSGTRLTVV.

This clone turned up a few times. The rearrangement uses TRBV19 and TRBJ1-5, with D uncertain. Germline CDR1 reads LNHDA; CDR2 reads SQIVND (reference sequence). The ends were cut back, 3 bases at V and 2 bases at J, with 5 bases in the middle. This CDR3 has 13 residues. The CDR3 protein is CASSMYGNQPQHF. CDR3 coding DNA: TGTGCCAGTAGTATGTATGGCAATCAGCCCCAGCATTTT. Using reference TRBV19 and TRBJ1-5 for the parts outside the CDR3, the full variable domain is DGGITQSPKYLFRKEGQNVTLSCEQNLNHDAMYWYRQDPGQGLRLIYYSQIVNDFQKGDIAEGYSVSREKKESFPLTVTSAQKNPTAFYLCASSMYGNQPQHFGDGTRLSIL.

The J gene is TRBJ2-3, the V gene TRBV5-1; D possibly corresponds to TRBD2 (6 bases). The CDR3 has 15 amino acids. CDR1 and CDR2 from the germline V gene are SGHRS and YFSETQ. With 5 bases removed from V and 2 bases from J, the gap between germline ends came to 15 bases. As DNA, the CDR3 is TGCGCCAGCAGGGGAGGTGCGGGGTACACAGATACGCAGTATTTT. This encodes CASRGGAGYTDTQYF. The full variable domain, in which reference TRBV5-1 and TRBJ2-3 provide the parts outside the CDR3, is KAGVTQTPRYLIKTRGQQVTLSCSPISGHRSVSWYQQTPGQGLQFLFEYFSETQRNKGNFPGRFSGRQFSNSRSEMNVSTLELGDSALYLCASRGGAGYTDTQYFGPGTRLTVL.

The chain employs TRBV6-5 and TRBJ1-2; TRBD1 might be the D (5 bases). The CDR3 length is 15 residues. Germline CDR1 MNHEY, CDR2 SVGAGI. The ends were cut back, 7 bases at V and 2 bases at J, with 17 bases in the middle. The CDR3 region is CASIKRGTSNYGYTF. CDR3 in DNA: TGTGCCAGCATCAAAAGGGGTACCTCAAACTATGGCTACACCTTC.

By share of the sample, this clone is medium-sized. The gene calls are TRBV5-1 and TRBJ2-7; D is possibly TRBD1 (5 bases). The V gene lost 1 base and the J gene lost 5 bases, with 13 bases spanning the gap. The CDR3 is made up of 14 amino acids. Germline CDR1 reads SGHRS; CDR2 reads YFSETQ. The chain's CDR3 is CASSLYQGGDEQYF. The CDR3, as DNA: TGCGCCAGCAGCTTGTATCAGGGTGGGGACGAGCAGTACTTC.

A few counts support this clone. V and J are TRBV4-2 and TRBJ1-2; 8 bases are a match to TRBD1. Germline-derived CDR1 and CDR2 are LGHNA and YNFKEQ. The V segment lost 1 base and the J segment 4 bases; nucleotides outside the gene matches: 5. The CDR3 has 15 amino acids. This CDR3 reads CASSQATGVAYGYTF. CDR3 DNA: TGTGCCAGCAGCCAAGCGACAGGGGTGGCCTATGGCTACACCTTC.

V usage is TRBV6-1 and J usage is TRBJ1-6; the match to TRBD1 covers 8 bases. Looked up from germline, CDR1 is MNHNS and CDR2 is SASEGT. The CDR3 length is 14 residues. V shed 5 bases, J shed 10 bases, and the junction held 7 bases outside the gene matches. The CDR3 bases are TGTGCCAGCAGTACCAGGGGGCGCGGGTCACCCCTCCACTTT. Its translation is CASSTRGRGSPLHF.

The chain has TRBV19 and TRBJ2-3; D not certain. There are 13 residues in the CDR3. Germline V gene data show CDR1 as LNHDA and CDR2 as SQIVND (reference sequence). With 4 bases removed from V and 5 bases from J, the gap between germline ends came to 10 bases. CDR3 sequence (DNA): TGTGCCAGTAGTAAGGGCTATGGAGATACGCAGTATTTT. Translated, it gives CASSKGYGDTQYF.